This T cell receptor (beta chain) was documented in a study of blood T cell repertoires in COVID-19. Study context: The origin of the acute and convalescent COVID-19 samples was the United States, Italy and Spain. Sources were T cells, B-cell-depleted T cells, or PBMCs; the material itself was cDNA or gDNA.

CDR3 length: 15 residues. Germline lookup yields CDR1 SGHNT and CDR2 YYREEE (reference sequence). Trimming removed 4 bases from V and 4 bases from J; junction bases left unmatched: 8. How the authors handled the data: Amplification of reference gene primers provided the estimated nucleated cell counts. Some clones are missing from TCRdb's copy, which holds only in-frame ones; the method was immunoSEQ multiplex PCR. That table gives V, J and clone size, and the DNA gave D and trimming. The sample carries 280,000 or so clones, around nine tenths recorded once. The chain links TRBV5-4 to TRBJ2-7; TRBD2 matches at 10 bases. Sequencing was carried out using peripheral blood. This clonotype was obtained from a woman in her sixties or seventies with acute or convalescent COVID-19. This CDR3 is CASSEKREGRYEQYF. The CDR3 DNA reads TGTGCCAGCAGCGAGAAGCGGGAGGGCCGGTACGAGCAGTACTTC.